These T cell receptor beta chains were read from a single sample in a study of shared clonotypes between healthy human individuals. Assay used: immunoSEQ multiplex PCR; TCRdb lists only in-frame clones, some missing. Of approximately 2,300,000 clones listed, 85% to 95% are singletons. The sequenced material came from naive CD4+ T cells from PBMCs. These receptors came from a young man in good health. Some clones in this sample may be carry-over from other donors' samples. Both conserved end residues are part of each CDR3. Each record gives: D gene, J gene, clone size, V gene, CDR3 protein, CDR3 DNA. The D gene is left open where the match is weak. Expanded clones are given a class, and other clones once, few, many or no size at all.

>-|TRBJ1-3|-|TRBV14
CASSPWGGRLSGNTIYF
TGTGCCAGCAGCCCCTGGGGAGGCAGGCTCTCTGGAAACACCATATATTTT
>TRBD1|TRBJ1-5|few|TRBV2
CASTGQGGQPQHF
TGTGCCAGCACCGGACAGGGGGGTCAGCCCCAGCATTTT
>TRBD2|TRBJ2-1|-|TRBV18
CASSPPGRDNEQFF
TGTGCCAGCTCACCGCCGGGGAGGGACAATGAGCAGTTCTTC
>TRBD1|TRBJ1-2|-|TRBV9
CASSDDRGSGGYTF
TGTGCCAGCAGCGACGACAGGGGTTCGGGAGGCTACACCTTC
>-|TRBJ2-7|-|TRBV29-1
CSARTQGYEQYF
TGCAGCGCCCGAACACAGGGCTACGAGCAGTACTTC
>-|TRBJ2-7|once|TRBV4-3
CASSQGPGSYEQYF
TGCGCCAGCAGCCAAGGTCCAGGGTCCTACGAGCAGTACTTC
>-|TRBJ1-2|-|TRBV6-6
CASSYESGSNYGYTF
TGTGCCAGCAGTTACGAGTCGGGTTCTAACTATGGCTACACCTTC
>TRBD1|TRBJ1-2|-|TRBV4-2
CASSQGQGARGYTF
TGTGCCAGCAGCCAAGGACAGGGGGCGAGAGGCTACACCTTC
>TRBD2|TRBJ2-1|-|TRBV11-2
CASSLASGSRFF
TGTGCCAGCAGCTTGGCTAGCGGATCTCGGTTCTTC
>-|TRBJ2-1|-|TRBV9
CASSISRDPSEQFF
TGTGCCAGCAGCATCTCCCGGGACCCCTCGGAGCAGTTCTTC
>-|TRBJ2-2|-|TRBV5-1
CASSWVTGYTGELFF
TGCGCCAGCAGCTGGGTCACAGGGTACACCGGGGAGCTGTTTTTT
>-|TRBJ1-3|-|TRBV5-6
CASSLGRGPGNTIYF
TGTGCCAGCAGCTTGGGCAGGGGACCTGGAAACACCATATATTTT
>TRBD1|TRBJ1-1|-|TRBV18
CASSPGQAYTEAFF
TGTGCCAGCTCACCGGGACAGGCTTACACTGAAGCTTTCTTT
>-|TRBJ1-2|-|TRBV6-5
CASSFDGQYGYTF
TGTGCCAGCAGTTTCGACGGTCAATATGGCTACACCTTC
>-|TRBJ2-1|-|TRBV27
CASSFGLTSNEQFF
TGTGCCAGCAGTTTTGGGCTAACGAGCAATGAGCAGTTCTTC
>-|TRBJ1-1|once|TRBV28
CASTSSTEAFF
TGTGCCAGCACCTCCTCGACTGAAGCTTTCTTT
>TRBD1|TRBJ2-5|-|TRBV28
CASSYPRWTGGDTQYF
TGTGCCAGCAGTTACCCCCGCTGGACAGGGGGCGATACCCAGTACTTC
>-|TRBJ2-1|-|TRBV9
CASSVVAGGDEQFF
TGTGCCAGCAGCGTAGTAGCAGGTGGGGATGAGCAGTTCTTC
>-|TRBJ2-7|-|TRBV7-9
CASSPAGAWVGQYF
TGTGCCAGCAGCCCCGCCGGGGCCTGGGTCGGGCAGTACTTC
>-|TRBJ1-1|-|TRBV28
CASRAPRMNTEAFF
TGTGCCAGCAGGGCCCCCCGTATGAACACTGAAGCTTTCTTT
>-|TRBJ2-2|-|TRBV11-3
CASSLQRNTGELFF
TGTGCCAGCAGCTTACAAAGGAACACCGGGGAGCTGTTTTTT
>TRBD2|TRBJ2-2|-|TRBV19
CACATSANTGELFF
TGTGCCTGCGCGACTAGCGCGAACACCGGGGAGCTGTTTTTT
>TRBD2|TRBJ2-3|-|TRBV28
CASSQSSGRDTQYF
TGTGCCAGCAGCCAGTCTAGCGGGAGAGATACGCAGTATTTT
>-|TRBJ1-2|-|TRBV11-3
CASSLALQGDTF
TGTGCCAGCAGCTTAGCCCTGCAGGGTGACACCTTC
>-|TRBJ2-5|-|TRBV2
CASRGVVAGYF
TGTGCCAGCAGAGGGGTCGTCGCGGGGTACTTC
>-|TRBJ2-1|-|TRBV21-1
CASSRWTSGNNEQFF
TGTGCCAGCAGCAGGTGGACTAGCGGAAACAATGAGCAGTTCTTC
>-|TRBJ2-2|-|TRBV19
CASSGGTGELFF
TGTGCCAGTAGTGGCGGAACCGGGGAGCTGTTTTTT
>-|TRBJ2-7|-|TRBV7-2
CASSLRPTSYEQYF
TGTGCCAGCAGCTTAAGACCCACTTCCTACGAGCAGTACTTC
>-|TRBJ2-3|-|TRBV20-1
CSAPREGQYF
TGCAGTGCCCCCCGAGAGGGCCAGTATTTT
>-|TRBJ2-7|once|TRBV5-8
CASLPRPTYEQYF
TGTGCCAGCCTCCCCCGGCCCACCTACGAGCAGTACTTC
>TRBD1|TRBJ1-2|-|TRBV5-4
CASSLKRQGNYGYTF
TGTGCCAGCAGCTTAAAGCGACAGGGGAACTATGGCTACACCTTC
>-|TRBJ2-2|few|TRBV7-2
CASSFKDGAGELFF
TGTGCCAGCAGCTTCAAAGATGGAGCCGGGGAGCTGTTTTTT
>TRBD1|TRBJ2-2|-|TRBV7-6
CASSPGAGGNTGELFF
TGTGCCAGCAGCCCGGGCGCAGGGGGCAACACCGGGGAGCTGTTTTTT
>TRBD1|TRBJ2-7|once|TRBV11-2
CASSFPRQGPYSYEQYF
TGTGCCAGCAGCTTCCCCAGACAGGGGCCTTATTCCTACGAGCAGTACTTC
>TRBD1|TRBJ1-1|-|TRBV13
CASSPEGQVGIGNTEAFF
TGTGCCAGCAGCCCCGAGGGACAGGTGGGAATAGGGAACACTGAAGCTTTCTTT
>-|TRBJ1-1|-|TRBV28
CASSIIRNTEAFF
TGTGCCAGCAGTATAATACGGAACACTGAAGCTTTCTTT
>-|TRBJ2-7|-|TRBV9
CASSVEGSGHPGGRLNEQYF
TGTGCCAGCAGCGTAGAAGGTAGTGGGCATCCAGGAGGGAGACTGAACGAGCAGTACTTC
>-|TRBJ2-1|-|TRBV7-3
CASSLTRDRSYEQFF
TGTGCCAGCAGCTTAACACGGGATAGGAGTTATGAGCAGTTCTTC
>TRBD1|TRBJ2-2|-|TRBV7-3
CASSSTGGGELFF
TGTGCCAGCAGCTCCACAGGGGGCGGGGAGCTGTTTTTT
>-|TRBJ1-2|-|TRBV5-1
CASSLEYETTNYGYTF
TGCGCCAGCAGCTTGGAATATGAGACCACTAACTATGGCTACACCTTC
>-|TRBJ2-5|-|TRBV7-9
CASSFGPRGTQYF
TGTGCCAGCAGCTTTGGGCCCCGAGGGACCCAGTACTTC
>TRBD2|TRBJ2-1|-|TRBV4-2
CASSQDVPSGSYNEQFF
TGTGCCAGCAGCCAAGATGTCCCTAGCGGGTCCTACAATGAGCAGTTCTTC
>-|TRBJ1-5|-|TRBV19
CASRRAHRHDNQPQHF
TGTGCCAGCCGAAGGGCCCATAGACATGACAATCAGCCCCAGCATTTT
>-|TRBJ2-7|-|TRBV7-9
CASRSQSYEQYF
TGTGCCAGCAGGAGTCAGTCCTACGAGCAGTACTTC